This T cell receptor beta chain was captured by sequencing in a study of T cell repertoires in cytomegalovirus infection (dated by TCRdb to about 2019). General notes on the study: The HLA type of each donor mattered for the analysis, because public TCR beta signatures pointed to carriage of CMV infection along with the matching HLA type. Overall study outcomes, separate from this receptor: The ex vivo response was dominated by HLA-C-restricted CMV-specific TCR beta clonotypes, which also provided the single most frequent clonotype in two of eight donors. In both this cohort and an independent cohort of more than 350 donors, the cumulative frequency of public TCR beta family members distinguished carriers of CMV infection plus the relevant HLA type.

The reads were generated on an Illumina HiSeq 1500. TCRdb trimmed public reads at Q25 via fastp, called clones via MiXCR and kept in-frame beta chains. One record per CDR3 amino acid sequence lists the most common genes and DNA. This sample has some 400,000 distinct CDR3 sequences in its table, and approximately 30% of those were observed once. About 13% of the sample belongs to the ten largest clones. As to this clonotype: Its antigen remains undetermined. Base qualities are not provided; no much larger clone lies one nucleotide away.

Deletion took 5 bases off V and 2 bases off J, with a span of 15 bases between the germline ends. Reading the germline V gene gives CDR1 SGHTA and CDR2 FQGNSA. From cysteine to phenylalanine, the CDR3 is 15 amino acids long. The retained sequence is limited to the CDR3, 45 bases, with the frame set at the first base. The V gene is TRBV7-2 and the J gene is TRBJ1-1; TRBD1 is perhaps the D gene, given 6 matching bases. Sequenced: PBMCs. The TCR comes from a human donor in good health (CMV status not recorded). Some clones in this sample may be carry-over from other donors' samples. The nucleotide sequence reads TGTGCCAGCAGCGACAAGGCAGGGGCTAACACTGAAGCTTTCTTT. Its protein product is CASSDKAGANTEAFF. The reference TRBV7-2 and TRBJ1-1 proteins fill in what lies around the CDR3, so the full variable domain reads GAGVSQSPSNKVTEKGKDVELRCDPISGHTALYWYRQSLGQGLEFLIYFQGNSAPDKSGLPSDRFSAERTGGSVSTLTIQRTQQEDSAVYLCASSDKAGANTEAFFGQGTRLTVV.